These 26 T cell receptor beta chains were all obtained from the same sample, sequenced in a study of vaccination and CD4 T cells after COVID-19 (dated by TCRdb to the early 2020s). No antigens are known for them. According to the study, the label for this sample's treatment or condition signals: roughly 11-day PBMC culture with coronavirus spike peptide pools or control peptides (ViraFEST assay). The receptor library was made with PCR. Instrument on record: Illumina iSeq 100. At the Johns Hopkins FTIC core, DNA from the cultured CD4+ T cells underwent TCR sequencing with the Oncomine TCR Beta short-read assay. Through fastp at Q25 and MiXCR, TCRdb rebuilt clones from the public reads, retaining in-frame beta chains. One record per CDR3 amino acid sequence lists the most common genes and DNA. The sample table holds approximately 15,000 distinct CDR3 sequences, of which approximately 63% were seen once. Clones ranked in the top ten supply about 10% of the sample.

Sequencing was done on a sample of CD4+ T cells from blood, cultured in vitro. These receptors came from a human donor who had recovered from COVID-19.

The V gene is TRBV7-6, the J gene TRBJ2-3; D gene uncertain. The CDR3 contains 13 residues. The V gene lost 0 bases and the J gene lost 4 bases, with 5 bases spanning the gap. Germline CDR1 reads SGHVS; CDR2 reads FNYEAQ. In DNA form, the CDR3 reads TGTGCCAGCAGCTTAGCCTCCCCAGATACGCAGTATTTT. Translated, it gives CASSLASPDTQYF. The complete variable domain, with remaining parts taken from reference TRBV7-6 and TRBJ2-3, reads GAGVSQSPRYKVTKRGQDVALRCDPISGHVSLYWYRQALGQGPEFLTYFNYEAQQDKSGLPNDRFSAERPEGSISTLTIQRTEQRDSAMYRCASSLASPDTQYFGPGTRLTVL.

V and J are TRBV6-4 and TRBJ1-1; 8 bases line up with TRBD1. From germline, CDR1 is MRHNA and CDR2 SNTAGT. The CDR3 length is 14 residues. V lost 4 bases to trimming and J lost 3 bases; unmatched junction nucleotides: 4. The CDR3 loop is CASSAQGGDTEAFF. In nucleotides, the CDR3 is TGTGCCAGCAGTGCACAGGGGGGTGACACTGAAGCTTTCTTT.

This clonotype was seen more than once but under ten times. The chain has TRBV6-1 and TRBJ1-2; D call uncertain. Germline CDR1 is MNHNS and CDR2 is SASEGT. With 6 bases removed from V and 3 bases from J, the gap between germline ends came to 11 bases. The CDR3 has 13 residues. The CDR3 DNA sequence: TGTGCCAGCAGCCGCGACGGGTACTATGGCTACACCTTC. It encodes CASSRDGYYGYTF.

The rearrangement uses TRBV20-1 and TRBJ1-5; D uncertain. Germline CDR1 DFQATT, CDR2 SNEGSKA (reference sequence). This CDR3 contains 14 residues. The V end lost 0 bases, the J end lost 11 bases, and 17 bases lay between the germline ends. CDR3 region: CSARDPVRAGAQHF. DNA of the CDR3: TGCAGTGCTAGAGATCCCGTTAGGGCCGGTGCCCAGCATTTT.

The V call is TRBV11-3, the J call TRBJ1-1; 9 bases agree with TRBD1. This CDR3 comprises 15 residues. The V segment lost 1 base and the J segment 7 bases; nucleotides outside the gene matches: 7. Germline CDR1 SGHNT, CDR2 YENEEA. The CDR3 region has the DNA TGTGCCAGCAGCTTAGGGGCCACGACAGGGGGTGAAGCTTTCTTT. Its protein is CASSLGATTGGEAFF. The variable domain in full, completed from reference TRBV11-3 and TRBJ1-1, reads EAGVVQSPRYKIIEKKQPVAFWCNPISGHNTLYWYLQNLGQGPELLIRYENEEAVDDSQLPKDRFSAERLKGVDSTLKIQPAELGDSAVYLCASSLGATTGGEAFFGQGTRLTVV.

The chain uses TRBV7-2 and TRBJ1-2; D remains ambiguous. Germline V CDR1 and CDR2: SGHTA, FQGNSA. Trimming cost V 1 base and J 6 bases, with 9 bases left between them. The CDR3 spans 13 residues. The CDR3 bases are TGTGCCAGCAGCTTAGATCTATCGAATGGCTACACCTTC. This sequence encodes CASSLDLSNGYTF.

The table lists this clonotype with a few counts. The chain employs TRBV29-1 and TRBJ1-2; D is ambiguous. Per germline, CDR1 SQVTM and CDR2 ANQGSEA. The CDR3 has 13 amino acids. V was cut by 6 bases and J by 3 bases, with 14 bases left in between. CDR3 in amino acids: CSVRVPPDYGYTF. The CDR3 bases are TGCAGCGTCCGGGTCCCCCCCGACTATGGCTACACCTTC.

The chain employs TRBV25-1 and TRBJ1-1; 9 nucleotides match TRBD1. The CDR3 length is 14 residues. The V and J ends lost 4 bases and 8 bases, in that order; junction bases with no gene match: 8. The germline gives CDR1 MGHDK, CDR2 SYGVNS. CDR3 amino acids: CASSAPGQGSEAFF. As DNA, the CDR3 is TGTGCCAGCAGTGCTCCGGGACAGGGTTCCGAAGCTTTCTTT.

This clonotype showed up just a few times. The chain uses TRBV6-2 or TRBV6-3 and TRBJ1-2; 7 positions match TRBD1. With 0 bases clipped from V and 4 bases from J, the junction kept 8 bases outside the gene matches. The CDR3 loop spans 16 amino acids. The V gene's germline CDR1 is MNHEY and CDR2 SVGEGT. CDR3 region: CASSYSSDRHSYGYTF. DNA of the CDR3: TGTGCCAGCAGTTACTCCTCGGACAGGCATTCCTATGGCTACACCTTC.

This clonotype was counted between two and nine times. The junction shows a germline mismatch at one end, possibly a read error. V usage is TRBV7-7 and J usage is TRBJ1-1; a possible D gene is TRBD1 (6 bases). Germline values: CDR1 SSHAT, CDR2 FNYEAQ (reference sequence). The CDR3 extends over 14 amino acids. The CDR3 coding sequence is TGTGCTAGCAGCTCACGAGGGGGTCGAACTGAAGCTTTCTTT. Translating gives CASSSRGGRTEAFF.

The chain has TRBV18 and TRBJ1-1, with D tentatively TRBD1 (5 bases). The germline CDR1 and CDR2 sequences are KGHSH and LQKENI. Trimming shortened V by 4 bases and J by 0 bases, and 9 bases separated the two germline ends. The CDR3 has 14 amino acids. In DNA, the CDR3 is TGTGCCAGCTCACTAGGACACATGAACACTGAAGCTTTCTTT. This encodes CASSLGHMNTEAFF.

This clonotype was detected only a few times. V usage is TRBV20-1 and J usage is TRBJ2-5, with 7 nucleotides matching TRBD2. The CDR3 contains 14 residues. V shed 6 bases and J 1 base; nucleotides not matched to a gene: 8. CDR1 DFQATT and CDR2 SNEGSKA come from the germline V gene (reference sequence). CDR3 protein: CSAVQASGQETQYF. The CDR3 region has the DNA TGCAGTGCAGTCCAAGCTAGCGGCCAAGAGACCCAGTACTTC.

The chain couples TRBV6-4 to TRBJ1-4, with D uncertain. V lost 4 bases, J lost 10 bases, and 10 bases lay in between. From germline, CDR1 is MRHNA and CDR2 SNTAGT. The CDR3 sequence is 12 residues long. The CDR3 nucleotides read TGTGCCAGCAGTGTACGGCGTCGAAAACTGTTTTTT. It is translated as CASSVRRRKLFF.

There are a few counts of this clonotype. The DNA of the CDR3 is TGCGCCAGCAGCCGTGGGACTAGCGGCAGCCTAGGGGAGACCCAGTACTTC. Amino acids: CASSRGTSGSLGETQYF. The V gene is TRBV4-1, the J gene TRBJ2-5; TRBD2 matches at 11 bases. CDR3 size: 17 residues. V lost 4 bases and J lost 5; bases outside the gene matches: 12. CDR1 is MGHRA and CDR2 is YSYEKL in the germline V gene.

The sample holds a few counts of this clonotype. The chain uses TRBV12-3 or TRBV12-4 and TRBJ2-3; no definite D call. Trimming pared 3 bases from V and 0 bases from J, leaving 10 bases between. The CDR3 spans 15 residues. The CDR3 protein is CASSFLAVSTDTQYF. CDR3 DNA sequence: TGTGCCAGCAGTTTCCTTGCGGTAAGCACAGATACGCAGTATTTT.

The chain recombines TRBV4-3 with TRBJ2-3; D is ambiguous. CDR3 length: 17 residues. Looked up from germline, CDR1 is LGHNA and CDR2 is YSLEER. The ends were cut back, 2 bases at V and 1 base at J, with 16 bases in the middle. CDR3 residues: CASSQQLPLAGTDTQYF. DNA of the CDR3: TGCGCCAGCAGCCAACAGTTACCCTTAGCTGGCACAGATACGCAGTATTTT.

The chain links TRBV7-2 to TRBJ2-7; D may be TRBD1 (6 bases). The CDR3 totals 14 residues. Deletions cut 1 base from V and 5 bases from J, with 12 bases between. Per the germline V gene, CDR1 is SGHTA and CDR2 is FQGNSA. The CDR3 region is CASSLVQGPNEQYF. Here the CDR3 DNA reads TGTGCCAGCAGCTTAGTACAGGGCCCCAACGAGCAGTACTTC. The complete variable domain, with remaining parts taken from reference TRBV7-2 and TRBJ2-7, reads GAGVSQSPSNKVTEKGKDVELRCDPISGHTALYWYRQSLGQGLEFLIYFQGNSAPDKSGLPSDRFSAERTGGSVSTLTIQRTQQEDSAVYLCASSLVQGPNEQYFGPGTRLTVT.

This chain connects TRBV11-1 to TRBJ1-1, with TRBD1 matching over 8 bases. This CDR3 contains 15 residues. The J segment lost 4 bases and the V segment lost 5 bases, leaving 9 bases of the junction unmatched. The germline V gene encodes CDR1 SGHAT and CDR2 FQDESV (reference sequence). The CDR3 nucleotides are TGTGCCAGCAGCCCACGGACAGGGTTGGTCACTGAAGCTTTCTTT. This translates into CASSPRTGLVTEAFF.

CDR3 sequence reads: CAWTTGGVSYEQYF. The CDR3 nucleotides are TGTGCCTGGACCACCGGGGGGGTATCCTACGAGCAGTACTTC. V gene TRBV30 combines with J gene TRBJ2-7, with TRBD2 matching over 8 bases. The length of the CDR3 is 14 residues. Germline lookup yields CDR1 GTSNPN and CDR2 SVGIG (reference sequence). The ends lost 4 bases at V and 1 base at J; junction bases unmatched: 6.

The chain joins TRBV20-1 to TRBJ1-6; maybe TRBD1 (5 bases). The CDR3 is 15 amino acids. Germline V gene lookup returns CDR1 DFQATT and CDR2 SNEGSKA (reference sequence). Between the trimmed V and J ends, which lost 7 bases and 5 bases, there was a span of 18 bases. Here the CDR3 reads CSVVKGTIDNSPLHF. CDR3 nucleotides: TGCAGTGTGGTTAAAGGGACCATAGATAATTCACCCCTCCACTTT.

The V and J genes are TRBV28 and TRBJ1-5; D is unresolved. Germline-derived CDR1 and CDR2 are MDHEN and SYDVKM. The CDR3 has 15 residues. Trimming removed 2 bases at V and 1 base at J, with 9 bases between. The CDR3 sequence: CASSLPVGSNQPQHF. The CDR3 bases are TGTGCCAGCAGTTTACCGGTGGGGAGCAATCAGCCCCAGCATTTT.

The sample holds a few counts of this clonotype. This chain joins TRBV20-1 and TRBJ1-1, with a weak D call TRBD1 (6 bases). The V and J ends lost 4 bases and 3 bases respectively, with 18 bases between them. This CDR3 spans 15 amino acids. Germline values: CDR1 DFQATT, CDR2 SNEGSKA (reference sequence). The CDR3 loop reads CSATLTKHRDTEAFF. The CDR3 coding sequence is TGCAGTGCTACCTTAACAAAACACAGGGACACTGAAGCTTTCTTT.

The rearrangement links TRBV6-1 to TRBJ2-7; D ambiguous. V lost 5 bases, J lost 6 bases, and 14 bases lay in between. CDR3 size: 13 residues. Germline V gene sequence: CDR1 MNHNS, CDR2 SASEGT. The CDR3 sequence is CASSTGPPSEQYF. As DNA, the CDR3 is TGTGCCAGCAGTACCGGTCCCCCGAGCGAGCAGTACTTC.

This chain joins TRBV12-3 or TRBV12-4 and TRBJ2-1; 13 bases agree with TRBD2. J was trimmed by 0 bases and V by 7 bases; bases with no gene match: 15. The CDR3 has 20 residues. The CDR3 reads CASTPFGLAGVRSSYNEQFF. CDR3 in DNA: TGTGCCAGCACCCCTTTTGGACTAGCGGGAGTTCGGAGCTCCTACAATGAGCAGTTCTTC.

The gene calls are TRBV11-2 and TRBJ2-7, with no clear D. The V end lost 2 bases, the J end lost 4 bases, and 6 bases lay between the germline ends. CDR1 is SGHAT, CDR2 FQNNGV, per germline. The CDR3 consists of 12 residues. As DNA, the CDR3 is TGTGCCAGCAGCTTAAGTGGGTACGAGCAGTACTTC. Amino acids: CASSLSGYEQYF. Variable domain in full (rest from reference TRBV11-2 and TRBJ2-7): EAGVAQSPRYKIIEKRQSVAFWCNPISGHATLYWYQQILGQGPKLLIQFQNNGVVDDSQLPKDRFSAERLKGVDSTLKIQPAKLEDSAVYLCASSLSGYEQYFGPGTRLTVT.

This clonotype was seen a handful of times. This sequence joins TRBV19 and TRBJ2-3; tentatively, D is TRBD2 (5 bases). Germline lookup yields CDR1 LNHDA and CDR2 SQIVND (reference sequence). Trimming cost V 4 bases and J 3 bases, with 11 bases left between them. The CDR3 totals 14 residues. DNA of the CDR3: TGTGCCAGTAGTAGGGAGATGGAGACAGATACGCAGTATTTT. Translation: CASSREMETDTQYF.